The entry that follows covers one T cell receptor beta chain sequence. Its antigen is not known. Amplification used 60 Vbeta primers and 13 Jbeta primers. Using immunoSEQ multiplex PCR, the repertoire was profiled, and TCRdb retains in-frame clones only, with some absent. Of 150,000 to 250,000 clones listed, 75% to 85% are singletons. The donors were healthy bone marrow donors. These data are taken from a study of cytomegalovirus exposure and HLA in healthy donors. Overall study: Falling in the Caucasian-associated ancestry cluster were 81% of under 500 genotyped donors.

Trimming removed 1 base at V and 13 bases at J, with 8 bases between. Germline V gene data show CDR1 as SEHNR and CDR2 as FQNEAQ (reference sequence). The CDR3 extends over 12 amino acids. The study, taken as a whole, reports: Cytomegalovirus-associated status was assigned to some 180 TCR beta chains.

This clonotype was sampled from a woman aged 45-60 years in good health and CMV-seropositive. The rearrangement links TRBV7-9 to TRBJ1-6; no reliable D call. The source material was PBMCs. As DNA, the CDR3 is TGTGCCAGCAGCTTAGGGGCCGGTCCCCTCCACTTT. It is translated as CASSLGAGPLHF.